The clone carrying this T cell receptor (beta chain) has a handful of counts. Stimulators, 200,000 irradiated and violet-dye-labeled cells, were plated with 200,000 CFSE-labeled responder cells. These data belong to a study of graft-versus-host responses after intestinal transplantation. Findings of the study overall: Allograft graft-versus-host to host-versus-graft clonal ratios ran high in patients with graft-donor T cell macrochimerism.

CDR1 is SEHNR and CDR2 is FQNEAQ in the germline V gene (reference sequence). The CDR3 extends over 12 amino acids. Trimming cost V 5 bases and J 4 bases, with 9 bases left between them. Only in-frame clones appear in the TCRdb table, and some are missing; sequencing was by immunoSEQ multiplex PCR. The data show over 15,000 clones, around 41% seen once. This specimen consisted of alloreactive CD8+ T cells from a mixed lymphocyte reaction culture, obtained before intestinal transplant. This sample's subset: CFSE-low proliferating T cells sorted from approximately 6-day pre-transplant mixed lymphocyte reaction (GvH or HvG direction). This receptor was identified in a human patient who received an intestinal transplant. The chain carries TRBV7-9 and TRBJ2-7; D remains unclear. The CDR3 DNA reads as TGTGCCAGCAGCCTCTCTAGTTACGAGCAGTACTTC. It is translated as CASSLSSYEQYF.